The T cell receptor (beta chain) described here comes from a study of neoadjuvant anti-PD-1 for oral cavity cancer. The table came from immunoSEQ multiplex PCR; TCRdb's copy has only in-frame clones and leaves some out. The sample lists under 85,000 clones, approximately 80% seen once, with 3% to 3.5% in the top ten. The CDR3 sequence is 15 residues long. Germline V gives CDR1 SGHTA, CDR2 FQGNSA. V gave up 0 bases and J gave up 0 bases, with 6 bases separating them. The source is a person aged 40-85 years with oral cavity squamous cell carcinoma. Sequencing used PBMCs, obtained before nivolumab (anti-PD-1) treatment. The genes are TRBV7-2 and TRBJ1-3; unclear D gene. The CDR3 DNA follows: TGTGCCAGCAGCTTAGCCCCCGGCTCTGGAAACACCATATATTTT. Protein: CASSLAPGSGNTIYF.